The text below deals with one TCR beta chain. Its specificity is unknown. This entry belongs to a study of cytomegalovirus exposure and HLA in healthy donors. Study-wide results and caveats: Highly shared variants forming one cluster were likely a sequencing artifact.

The PCR had 60 Vbeta and 13 Jbeta primers. The method was immunoSEQ multiplex PCR; TCRdb's version includes in-frame clones alone and lacks a portion of them. The sample's table shows 20,000 to 25,000 clones. Germline V gene lookup returns CDR1 MNHNS and CDR2 SASEGT. The CDR3 has 14 residues. J gave up 0 bases and V 7 bases, and 2 bases lay outside the gene matches. The sequence derives from a male donor in good health and CMV-seropositive. The V gene is TRBV6-1, the J gene TRBJ1-3; 8 bases are shared with TRBD1. Material for sequencing was PBMCs. DNA of the CDR3: TGTGCCAGCAAGGACAGGGCCTCTGGAAACACCATATATTTT. It specifies CASKDRASGNTIYF.